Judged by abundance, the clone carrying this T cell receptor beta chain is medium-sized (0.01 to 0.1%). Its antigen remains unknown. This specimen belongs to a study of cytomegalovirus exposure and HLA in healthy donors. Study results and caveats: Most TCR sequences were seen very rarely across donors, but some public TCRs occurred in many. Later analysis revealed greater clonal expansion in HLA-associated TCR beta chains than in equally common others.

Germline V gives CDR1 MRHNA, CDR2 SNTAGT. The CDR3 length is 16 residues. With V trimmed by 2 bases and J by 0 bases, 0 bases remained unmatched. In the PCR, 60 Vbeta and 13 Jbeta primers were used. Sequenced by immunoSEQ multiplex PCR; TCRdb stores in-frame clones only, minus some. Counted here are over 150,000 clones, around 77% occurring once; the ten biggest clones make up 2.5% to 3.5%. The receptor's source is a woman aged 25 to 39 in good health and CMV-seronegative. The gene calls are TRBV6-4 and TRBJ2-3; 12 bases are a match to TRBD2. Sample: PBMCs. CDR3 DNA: TGTGCCAGCAGTGACGGGACTAGCGGGAGCACAGATACGCAGTATTTT. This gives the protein CASSDGTSGSTDTQYF.